This record covers a single TCR beta chain. Its target is unknown. At one end, the junction sequence differs from germline, possibly due to a read error. The PCR used 60 Vbeta and 13 Jbeta primers. The protocol was immunoSEQ multiplex PCR, while the TCRdb copy is restricted to in-frame clones and leaves out a portion. The table shows roughly 150,000 clones, with over 80% occurring only once. The sample is drawn from a study of cytomegalovirus exposure and HLA in healthy donors. Overall study findings and caveats: The authors considered a cluster of highly shared sequence variants likely to be a sequencing artifact. Reported findings show TCR beta sequences accurately forecast HLA-A and HLA-B alleles in most subjects.

Donors likely had unrecorded immune exposures despite being nominally healthy when sampled. The length of the CDR3 is 17 residues. Germline loops: CDR1 MGHRA, CDR2 YSYEKL. Sequencing was carried out using PBMCs. The clonotype originates from a young woman in good health and CMV-seronegative. The chain recombines TRBV4-1 with TRBJ1-3; no clear D. For the CDR3, the DNA is TGCGCCAGCAGCCAAGGGTTTAAACCACTCTCTGGAGACACCATATATTTT. Protein sequence: CASSQGFKPLSGDTIYF.